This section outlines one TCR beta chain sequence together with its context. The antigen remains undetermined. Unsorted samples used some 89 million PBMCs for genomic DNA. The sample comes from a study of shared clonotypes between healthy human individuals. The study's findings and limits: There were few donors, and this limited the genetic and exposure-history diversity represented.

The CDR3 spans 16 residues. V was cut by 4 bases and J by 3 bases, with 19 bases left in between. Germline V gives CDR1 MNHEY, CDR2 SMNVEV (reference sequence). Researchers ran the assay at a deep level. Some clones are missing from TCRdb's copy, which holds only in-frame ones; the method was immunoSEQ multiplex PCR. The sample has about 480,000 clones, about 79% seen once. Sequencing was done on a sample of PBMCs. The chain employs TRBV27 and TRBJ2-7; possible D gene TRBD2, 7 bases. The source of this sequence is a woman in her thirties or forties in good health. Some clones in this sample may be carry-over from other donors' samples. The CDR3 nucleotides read TGTGCCAGCAGTTCCCTCATACAGGGAGGGAGCTACGAGCAGTACTTC. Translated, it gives CASSSLIQGGSYEQYF.